This T cell receptor (beta chain) stems from a study of cytomegalovirus exposure and HLA in healthy donors. PCR involved 60 Vbeta and 13 Jbeta primers. Measured with immunoSEQ multiplex PCR; TCRdb has only the in-frame clones, and not every one. The sample has roughly 120,000 clones, approximately 70% seen once. The sample was PBMCs. This sequence was found in a middle-aged man in good health and CMV-seronegative.

The CDR3 DNA sequence: TGTGCCAGCAGTGACTCTCGGCAGGGTCGCAATGAGCAGTTCTTC. This sequence encodes CASSDSRQGRNEQFF. This chain links TRBV6-4 with TRBJ2-1; possibly TRBD1 for D (5 bases). Germline V gene sequence: CDR1 MRHNA, CDR2 SNTAGT. V dropped 0 bases and J dropped 6 bases, with 12 bases sitting between them. This CDR3 is 15 amino acids long.